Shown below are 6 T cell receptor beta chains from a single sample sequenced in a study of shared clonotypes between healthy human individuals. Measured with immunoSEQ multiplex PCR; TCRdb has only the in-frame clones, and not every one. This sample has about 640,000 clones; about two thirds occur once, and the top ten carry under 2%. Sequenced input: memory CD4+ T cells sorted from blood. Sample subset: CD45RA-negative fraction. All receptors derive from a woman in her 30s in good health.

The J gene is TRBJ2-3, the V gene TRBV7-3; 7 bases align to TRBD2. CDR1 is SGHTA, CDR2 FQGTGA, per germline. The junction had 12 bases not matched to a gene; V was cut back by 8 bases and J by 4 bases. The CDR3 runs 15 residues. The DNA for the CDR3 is TGTGCCAGCGGCCGATTGGGCGGGAGTTCAGATACGCAGTATTTT. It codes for CASGRLGGSSDTQYF.

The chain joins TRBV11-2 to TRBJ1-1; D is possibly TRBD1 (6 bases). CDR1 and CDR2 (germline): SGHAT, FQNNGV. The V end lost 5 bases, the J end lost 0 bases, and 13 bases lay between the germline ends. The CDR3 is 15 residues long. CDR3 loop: CASSQSGALNTEAFF. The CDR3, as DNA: TGTGCCAGCAGCCAGTCAGGGGCTTTGAACACTGAAGCTTTCTTT.

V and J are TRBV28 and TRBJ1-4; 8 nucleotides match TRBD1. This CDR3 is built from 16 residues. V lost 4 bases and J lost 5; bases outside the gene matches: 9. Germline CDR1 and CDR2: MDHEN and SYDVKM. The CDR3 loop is CASSSPSGGRNEKLFF. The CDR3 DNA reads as TGTGCCAGCAGTTCCCCCTCAGGGGGCCGGAATGAAAAACTGTTTTTT.

CDR3 coding DNA: TGTGCCAGCAGCAAGGGGAATCAGCCCCAGCATTTT. Amino acids: CASSKGNQPQHF. The chain recombines TRBV27 with TRBJ1-5, with a weak D call TRBD1 (5 bases). With 6 bases removed from V and 4 bases from J, the gap between germline ends came to 7 bases. Per the germline V gene, CDR1 is MNHEY and CDR2 is SMNVEV (reference sequence). The CDR3 has 12 residues.

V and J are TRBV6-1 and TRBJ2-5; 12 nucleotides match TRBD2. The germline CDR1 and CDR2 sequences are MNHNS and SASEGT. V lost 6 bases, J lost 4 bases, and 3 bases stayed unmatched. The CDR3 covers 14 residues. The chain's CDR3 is CASSMTSGRETQYF. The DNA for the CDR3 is TGTGCCAGCAGCATGACTAGCGGGAGAGAGACCCAGTACTTC.

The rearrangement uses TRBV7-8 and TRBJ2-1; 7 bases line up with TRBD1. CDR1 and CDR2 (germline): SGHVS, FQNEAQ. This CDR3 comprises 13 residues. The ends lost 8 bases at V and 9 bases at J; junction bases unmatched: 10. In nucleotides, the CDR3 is TGTGCCAGCCTTCGAGACAGGGCGAGTGAGCAGTTCTTC. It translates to CASLRDRASEQFF.